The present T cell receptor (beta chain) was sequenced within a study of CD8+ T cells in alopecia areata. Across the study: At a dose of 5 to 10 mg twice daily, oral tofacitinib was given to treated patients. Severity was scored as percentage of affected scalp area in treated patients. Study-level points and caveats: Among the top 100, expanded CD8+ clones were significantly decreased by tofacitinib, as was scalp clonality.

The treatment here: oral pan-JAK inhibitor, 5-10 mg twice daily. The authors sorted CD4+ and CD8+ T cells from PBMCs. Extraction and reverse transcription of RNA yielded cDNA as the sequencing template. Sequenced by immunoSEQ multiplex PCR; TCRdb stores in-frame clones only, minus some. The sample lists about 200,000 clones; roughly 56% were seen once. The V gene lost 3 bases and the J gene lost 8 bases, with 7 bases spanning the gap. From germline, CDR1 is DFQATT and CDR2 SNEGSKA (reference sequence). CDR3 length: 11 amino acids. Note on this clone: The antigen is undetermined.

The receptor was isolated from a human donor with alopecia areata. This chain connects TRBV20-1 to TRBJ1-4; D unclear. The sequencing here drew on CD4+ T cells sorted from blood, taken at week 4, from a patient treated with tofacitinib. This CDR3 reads CSASLQEKLFF. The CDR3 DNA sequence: TGCAGTGCTAGCTTGCAGGAAAAACTGTTTTTT.